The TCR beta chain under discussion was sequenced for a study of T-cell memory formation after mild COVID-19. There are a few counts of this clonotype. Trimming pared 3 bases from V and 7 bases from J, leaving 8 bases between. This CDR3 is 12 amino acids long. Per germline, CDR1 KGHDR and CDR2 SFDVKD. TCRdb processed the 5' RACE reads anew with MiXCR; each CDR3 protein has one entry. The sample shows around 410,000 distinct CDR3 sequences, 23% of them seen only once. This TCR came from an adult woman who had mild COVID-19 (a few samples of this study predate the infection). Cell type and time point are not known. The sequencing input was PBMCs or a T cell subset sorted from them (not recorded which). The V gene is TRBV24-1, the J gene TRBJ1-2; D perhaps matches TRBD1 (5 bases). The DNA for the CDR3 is TGTGCCACCAGTGATCCTGACAGTGGCTACACCTTC. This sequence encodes CATSDPDSGYTF.